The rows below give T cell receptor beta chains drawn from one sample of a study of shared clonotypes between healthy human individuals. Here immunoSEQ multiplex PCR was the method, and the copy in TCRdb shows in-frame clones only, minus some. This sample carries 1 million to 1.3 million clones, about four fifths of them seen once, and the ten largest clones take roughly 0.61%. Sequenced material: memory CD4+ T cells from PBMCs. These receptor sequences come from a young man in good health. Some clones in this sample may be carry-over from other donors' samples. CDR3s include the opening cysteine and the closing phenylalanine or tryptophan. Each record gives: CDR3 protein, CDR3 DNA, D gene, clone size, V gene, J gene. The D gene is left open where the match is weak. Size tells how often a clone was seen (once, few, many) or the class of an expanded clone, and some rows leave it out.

CASSLVAGGETQYF	TGTGCCAGCAGCTTAGTGGCGGGAGGCGAGACCCAGTACTTC	TRBD2	.	TRBV11-2	TRBJ2-5
CAWNSPRGTGANTGELFF	TGTGCCTGGAACTCCCCCAGGGGGACAGGGGCGAACACCGGGGAGCTGTTTTTT	TRBD1	.	TRBV30	TRBJ2-2
CASSVASARDTQYF	TGTGCCAGCAGCGTAGCTAGCGCGAGGGATACGCAGTATTTT	.	.	TRBV9	TRBJ2-3
CASSLEGLGPDTQYF	TGCGCCAGCAGCTTGGAGGGACTAGGCCCAGATACGCAGTATTTT	TRBD2	.	TRBV5-1	TRBJ2-3
CASSPLTGVSYNEQFF	TGTGCCAGCTCACCATTGACAGGAGTATCCTACAATGAGCAGTTCTTC	.	.	TRBV18	TRBJ2-1
CASSPGQGSAGELFF	TGTGCCAGCAGCCCGGGACAGGGGAGTGCCGGGGAGCTGTTTTTT	TRBD1	.	TRBV7-2	TRBJ2-2
CASSPIAGGNEQFF	TGTGCCAGCAGCCCAATAGCGGGAGGCAATGAGCAGTTCTTC	TRBD2	.	TRBV11-2	TRBJ2-1
CASSLDLTTDTQYF	TGCGCCAGCAGCTTGGACCTTACCACAGATACGCAGTATTTT	.	many	TRBV5-1	TRBJ2-3
CAIGQGEEQPQHF	TGTGCCATCGGGCAGGGCGAGGAACAGCCCCAGCATTTT	.	.	TRBV10-3	TRBJ1-5
CASSQDPREGPTDTQYF	TGTGCCAGCAGCCAAGATCCGCGGGAGGGCCCGACAGATACGCAGTATTTT	TRBD2	.	TRBV4-2	TRBJ2-3
CASSEIRAYEQYF	TGTGCCAGCTCAGAAATACGGGCCTACGAGCAGTACTTC	.	.	TRBV7-3	TRBJ2-7
CASSIGGQSSYEQYF	TGTGCCAGCTCAATCGGGGGACAGAGCTCCTACGAGCAGTACTTC	.	.	TRBV18	TRBJ2-7
CASPGLAGAYNEQFF	TGTGCCAGCCCGGGACTAGCGGGAGCATACAATGAGCAGTTCTTC	TRBD2	few	TRBV6-1	TRBJ2-1
CASSGLGLQETQYF	TGTGCCAGCAGTGGTCTAGGCCTCCAAGAGACCCAGTACTTC	.	.	TRBV28	TRBJ2-5
CASSLGSQVPHEQFF	TGTGCCAGCAGTTTAGGTAGTCAGGTCCCCCATGAGCAGTTCTTC	.	.	TRBV28	TRBJ2-1
CASSLMREGGGEQFF	TGTGCCAGCAGCTTAATGCGGGAGGGCGGCGGTGAGCAGTTCTTC	TRBD2	.	TRBV11-2	TRBJ2-1
CAWSSGVGYEQYF	TGTGCCTGGAGCTCGGGGGTTGGGTACGAGCAGTACTTC	.	.	TRBV30	TRBJ2-7
CASRLTGDEQFF	TGTGCCAGCAGACTTACAGGGGATGAGCAGTTCTTC	TRBD1	.	TRBV28	TRBJ2-1
CASSVASSGRSEQYF	TGTGCCAGCAGCGTAGCTAGTAGCGGGAGATCCGAGCAGTACTTC	TRBD2	once	TRBV9	TRBJ2-7
CASSPPRTGGGEQYF	TGTGCCAGCTCACCACCGAGGACAGGCGGAGGGGAGCAGTACTTC	.	.	TRBV18	TRBJ2-7
CASSLRASNEKLFF	TGCGCCAGCAGCCTCCGGGCTTCAAATGAAAAACTGTTTTTT	.	few	TRBV5-1	TRBJ1-4
CASSQPPREGIYEQYF	TGTGCCAGCAGCCAGCCCCCCCGGGAGGGCATCTACGAGCAGTACTTC	TRBD2	.	TRBV7-2	TRBJ2-7
CASSRHLYEQYF	TGTGCCAGCAGCAGACACCTCTACGAGCAGTACTTC	.	.	TRBV14	TRBJ2-7
CASSPDPSGNTIYF	TGCGCCAGCAGCCCGGACCCCTCGGGAAACACCATATATTTT	.	.	TRBV5-1	TRBJ1-3
CASSGQGQPQHF	TGTGCCAGCAGTGGACAGGGTCAGCCCCAGCATTTT	TRBD1	few	TRBV6-5	TRBJ1-5
CASSPVVLRTSVNYGYTF	TGTGCCAGCAGCCCCGTGGTTCTACGGACCTCGGTGAACTATGGCTACACCTTC	.	.	TRBV7-8	TRBJ1-2
CASSLSTGLGGYTF	TGCGCCAGCAGCTTGTCGACAGGTTTGGGAGGCTACACCTTC	.	.	TRBV5-1	TRBJ1-2
CASSISSGKGAYEQYF	TGTGCCAGTAGTATCTCTAGCGGGAAGGGCGCCTACGAGCAGTACTTC	TRBD2	.	TRBV19	TRBJ2-7
CASSEAKNIQYF	TGTGCCAGCAGCGAAGCCAAAAACATTCAGTACTTC	.	.	TRBV28	TRBJ2-4
CASSPPGTGSYEQYF	TGTGCCAGCAGTCCCCCTGGGACAGGGTCCTACGAGCAGTACTTC	TRBD1	.	TRBV28	TRBJ2-7
CASSQDSTTIYF	TGTGCCAGCAGCCAGGACAGCACCACCATATATTTT	.	.	TRBV5-4	TRBJ1-3
CASRDVLEDQPQHF	TGCGCCAGCAGAGATGTACTAGAGGATCAGCCCCAGCATTTT	.	.	TRBV10-2	TRBJ1-5
CASSSLGLAGVRTQYF	TGTGCCAGCAGTTCTCTTGGACTAGCGGGAGTACGGACCCAGTACTTC	TRBD2	.	TRBV28	TRBJ2-5
CATSRASGGSGNTIYF	TGTGCCACCAGCAGAGCCTCGGGGGGCTCTGGAAACACCATATATTTT	.	.	TRBV15	TRBJ1-3
CATQGGTGSSYEQYF	TGTGCCACCCAGGGGGGGACTGGGTCCTCCTACGAGCAGTACTTC	.	.	TRBV10-3	TRBJ2-7
CASSPLRGNQPQHF	TGTGCCAGCAGCCCCCTGAGAGGCAATCAGCCCCAGCATTTT	.	.	TRBV7-8	TRBJ1-5
CSVEGRGANYGYTF	TGCAGCGTCGAAGGACGGGGGGCTAACTATGGCTACACCTTC	.	.	TRBV29-1	TRBJ1-2
CASSPQLAARNTQYF	TGTGCCAGCAGCCCCCAACTAGCGGCAAGGAATACGCAGTATTTT	TRBD2	few	TRBV5-8	TRBJ2-3
CASSLRVPSGSYNEQFF	TGTGCCAGCAGCTTAAGGGTCCCGAGCGGCTCCTACAATGAGCAGTTCTTC	.	.	TRBV7-3	TRBJ2-1
CASIIPGTGSYEQYF	TGTGCCAGCATCATCCCCGGGACAGGCTCCTACGAGCAGTACTTC	TRBD1	.	TRBV2	TRBJ2-7
CASSSRGQGETQYF	TGTGCCAGCAGCTCCAGGGGGCAGGGAGAGACCCAGTACTTC	TRBD1	.	TRBV5-4	TRBJ2-5
CASRYTENTIYF	TGTGCCAGCAGGTACACAGAAAACACCATATATTTT	.	once	TRBV6-1	TRBJ1-3
CASSLAGVKNTGELFF	TGTGCCAGCAGTTTGGCGGGGGTGAAGAACACCGGGGAGCTGTTTTTT	TRBD2	.	TRBV27	TRBJ2-2
CASRPGTGTSGQYF	TGTGCCAGCCGTCCCGGGACAGGGACGTCCGGGCAGTACTTC	TRBD1	.	TRBV19	TRBJ2-7
CASRTVGGRTVYEQYF	TGTGCCAGCCGGACCGTCGGGGGGAGGACGGTCTACGAGCAGTACTTC	TRBD2	many	TRBV28	TRBJ2-7